The rows below give T cell receptor beta chains drawn from one sample of a study of cytomegalovirus exposure and HLA in healthy donors. Here immunoSEQ multiplex PCR was the method, and the copy in TCRdb shows in-frame clones only, minus some. This repertoire shows over 80,000 clones, more than 55% found once; its top ten account for under 6%. The material sequenced was PBMCs. These receptors were taken from a boy aged 5 to 17 in good health and CMV-seropositive. CDR3s include the opening cysteine and the closing phenylalanine or tryptophan. A D gene is named only where the DNA matches it firmly. Expanded clones get a size class; other rows say once, few or many, or leave the size out.

j_call: TRBJ2-7; clone_size: NA; d_call: TRBD1; cdr3_length: 13; v_call: TRBV29-1; cdr3_nt: TGCAGCGTCCGGACAGGGGGCCTTAGGGAGCAGTACTTC; cdr3_aa: CSVRTGGLREQYF
j_call: TRBJ2-7; clone_size: NA; d_call: NA; cdr3_length: 15; v_call: TRBV7-9; cdr3_nt: TGTGCCAGCAGCGATCCGACAGGGAAGCGGGACGAGCAGTACTTC; cdr3_aa: CASSDPTGKRDEQYF
j_call: TRBJ2-3; clone_size: NA; d_call: NA; cdr3_length: 12; v_call: TRBV29-1; cdr3_nt: TGCAGCGTTGAGGCTCGCACAGATACGCAGTATTTT; cdr3_aa: CSVEARTDTQYF
j_call: TRBJ1-4; clone_size: NA; d_call: NA; cdr3_length: 16; v_call: TRBV4-2; cdr3_nt: TGTGCCAGCAGCCAAGAGGAAGGGGCGGGGGGTGAAAAACTGTTTTTT; cdr3_aa: CASSQEEGAGGEKLFF
j_call: TRBJ2-5; clone_size: NA; d_call: NA; cdr3_length: 13; v_call: TRBV7-2; cdr3_nt: TGTGCCAGCAGTTATGTGGGGCTCGGGACCCAGTACTTC; cdr3_aa: CASSYVGLGTQYF
j_call: TRBJ2-1; clone_size: few; d_call: TRBD2; cdr3_length: 15; v_call: TRBV7-3; cdr3_nt: TGTGCCAGCAGCCCTACTAGCGGGACGTACAATGAGCAGTTCTTC; cdr3_aa: CASSPTSGTYNEQFF
j_call: TRBJ1-2; clone_size: NA; d_call: NA; cdr3_length: 14; v_call: TRBV5-1; cdr3_nt: TGCGCCAGCAGCTTAAGCAGGGGCGACTATGGCTACACCTTC; cdr3_aa: CASSLSRGDYGYTF
j_call: TRBJ1-5; clone_size: NA; d_call: NA; cdr3_length: 14; v_call: TRBV19; cdr3_nt: TGTGCCAGTAGTCGGCGACACCGCGATCAGCCCCAGCATTTT; cdr3_aa: CASSRRHRDQPQHF
j_call: TRBJ1-5; clone_size: NA; d_call: NA; cdr3_length: 14; v_call: TRBV30; cdr3_nt: TGTGCCTGGAGTGTTGGCAGCGGCAATCAGCCCCAGCATTTT; cdr3_aa: CAWSVGSGNQPQHF
j_call: TRBJ1-5; clone_size: few; d_call: NA; cdr3_length: 15; v_call: TRBV7-6; cdr3_nt: TGTGCCAGCAGCTTAGATCCCTATAGCAATCAGCCCCAGCATTTT; cdr3_aa: CASSLDPYSNQPQHF
j_call: TRBJ1-4; clone_size: NA; d_call: NA; cdr3_length: 17; v_call: TRBV7-9; cdr3_nt: TGTGCCAGCAGCTTCATGCATACCTCAGGGGCTAATGAAAAACTGTTTTTT; cdr3_aa: CASSFMHTSGANEKLFF
j_call: TRBJ2-1; clone_size: NA; d_call: TRBD1; cdr3_length: 14; v_call: TRBV30; cdr3_nt: TGTGCCTGGACCGCCGACAGGGGGCGGAATGAGCAGTTCTTC; cdr3_aa: CAWTADRGRNEQFF
j_call: TRBJ2-3; clone_size: once; d_call: NA; cdr3_length: 16; v_call: TRBV7-9; cdr3_nt: TGTGCCAGCAGCCTCTCTTCTACCGCCCCCACAGATACGCAGTATTTT; cdr3_aa: CASSLSSTAPTDTQYF
j_call: TRBJ2-7; clone_size: NA; d_call: NA; cdr3_length: 15; v_call: TRBV21-1; cdr3_nt: TGTGCCAGCAGCAAACTAGTCGGGACAGAATACGAGCAGTACTTC; cdr3_aa: CASSKLVGTEYEQYF
j_call: TRBJ2-3; clone_size: NA; d_call: NA; cdr3_length: 17; v_call: TRBV30; cdr3_nt: TGTGCCTGGAGAAAAGGACGTAACGTAGCGGGCACAGATACGCAGTATTTT; cdr3_aa: CAWRKGRNVAGTDTQYF
j_call: TRBJ2-3; clone_size: NA; d_call: TRBD2; cdr3_length: 20; v_call: TRBV4-3; cdr3_nt: TGCGCCAGCAGCCAAGATCTGGTGACTAGCGGGAGGACTAGCACAGATACGCAGTATTTT; cdr3_aa: CASSQDLVTSGRTSTDTQYF
j_call: TRBJ1-1; clone_size: few; d_call: NA; cdr3_length: 15; v_call: TRBV11-2; cdr3_nt: TGTGCCAGCAGCTTAGGGCGGTATATGAACACTGAAGCTTTCTTT; cdr3_aa: CASSLGRYMNTEAFF
j_call: TRBJ2-3; clone_size: few; d_call: TRBD2; cdr3_length: 16; v_call: TRBV9; cdr3_nt: TGTGCCAGCAGCGAGGGGACTAGCGGAAGCACAGATACGCAGTATTTT; cdr3_aa: CASSEGTSGSTDTQYF
j_call: TRBJ2-1; clone_size: few; d_call: NA; cdr3_length: 13; v_call: TRBV6-1; cdr3_nt: TGTGCCAGCGGGGGCAACGCGGTTAATGAGCAGTTCTTC; cdr3_aa: CASGGNAVNEQFF
j_call: TRBJ1-1; clone_size: NA; d_call: NA; cdr3_length: 20; v_call: TRBV5-4; cdr3_nt: TGTGCCAGCAGCAGGAAGGGAAGTCTGGCTCGACAGGCCCATTGGACTGAAGCTTTCTTT; cdr3_aa: CASSRKGSLARQAHWTEAFF
j_call: TRBJ2-2; clone_size: NA; d_call: NA; cdr3_length: 15; v_call: TRBV5-1; cdr3_nt: TGCGCCAGCAGCTCGACTAGGTCTGGCACCGGGGAGCTGTTTTTT; cdr3_aa: CASSSTRSGTGELFF
j_call: TRBJ1-5; clone_size: NA; d_call: TRBD1; cdr3_length: 16; v_call: TRBV5-6; cdr3_nt: TGTGCCAGCAGCCGAACAGGGGTTGAGAGCAATCAGCCCCAGCATTTT; cdr3_aa: CASSRTGVESNQPQHF
j_call: TRBJ1-1; clone_size: NA; d_call: NA; cdr3_length: 13; v_call: TRBV7-6; cdr3_nt: TGTGCCAGCAGCGAGGGCTTGAACACTGAAGCTTTCTTT; cdr3_aa: CASSEGLNTEAFF
j_call: TRBJ2-1; clone_size: NA; d_call: TRBD1; cdr3_length: 15; v_call: TRBV9; cdr3_nt: TGTGCCAGCAGCGCTAGGGACAGGGCCACCAATGAGCAGTTCTTC; cdr3_aa: CASSARDRATNEQFF
j_call: TRBJ2-1; clone_size: few; d_call: NA; cdr3_length: 13; v_call: TRBV9; cdr3_nt: TGTGCCAGCAGCGTAGCTTCCTACAATGAGCAGTTCTTC; cdr3_aa: CASSVASYNEQFF
j_call: TRBJ1-1; clone_size: few; d_call: TRBD1; cdr3_length: 13; v_call: TRBV6-1; cdr3_nt: TGTGCCGGAACCGGGACAGGGGTCACTGAAGCTTTCTTT; cdr3_aa: CAGTGTGVTEAFF
j_call: TRBJ1-1; clone_size: few; d_call: NA; cdr3_length: 13; v_call: TRBV19; cdr3_nt: TGTGCCAGTAGTATGCCGAGGAACACTGAAGCTTTCTTT; cdr3_aa: CASSMPRNTEAFF
j_call: TRBJ2-3; clone_size: few; d_call: TRBD1; cdr3_length: 13; v_call: TRBV5-1; cdr3_nt: TGCGCCAGCAGCTTGGAGACAGGGGCTACGCAGTATTTT; cdr3_aa: CASSLETGATQYF
j_call: TRBJ2-7; clone_size: NA; d_call: NA; cdr3_length: 12; v_call: TRBV6-1; cdr3_nt: TGTGCCAGCAGTGAACCAGGCCGGGAGCAGTACTTC; cdr3_aa: CASSEPGREQYF
j_call: TRBJ2-1; clone_size: NA; d_call: TRBD1; cdr3_length: 15; v_call: TRBV7-3; cdr3_nt: TGTGCCAGCAGCCAATTAGGACAGGGGCGCAATGAGCAGTTCTTC; cdr3_aa: CASSQLGQGRNEQFF
j_call: TRBJ2-3; clone_size: NA; d_call: NA; cdr3_length: 14; v_call: TRBV30; cdr3_nt: TGTGCCTGGAGCCTCGGCACAGTCACAGATACGCAGTATTTT; cdr3_aa: CAWSLGTVTDTQYF
j_call: TRBJ2-1; clone_size: NA; d_call: TRBD1; cdr3_length: 14; v_call: TRBV29-1; cdr3_nt: TGCAGCGCCGTAGACAGGGGGCGACCCTCAGAGCAGTTCTTC; cdr3_aa: CSAVDRGRPSEQFF
j_call: TRBJ1-1; clone_size: NA; d_call: NA; cdr3_length: 11; v_call: TRBV9; cdr3_nt: TGTGCCAGCAGCTCTCGGACTGAAGCTTTCTTT; cdr3_aa: CASSSRTEAFF
j_call: TRBJ2-2; clone_size: NA; d_call: TRBD1; cdr3_length: 17; v_call: TRBV18; cdr3_nt: TGTGCCAGCTCACCCGCTATGACAGGGGCGGGCACCGGGGAGCTGTTTTTT; cdr3_aa: CASSPAMTGAGTGELFF
j_call: TRBJ1-6; clone_size: NA; d_call: TRBD1; cdr3_length: 17; v_call: TRBV5-1; cdr3_nt: TGCGCCAGCAGCTTGGGGGTCAGGGGGCAGATTAATTCACCCCTCCACTTT; cdr3_aa: CASSLGVRGQINSPLHF
j_call: TRBJ2-7; clone_size: NA; d_call: NA; cdr3_length: 12; v_call: TRBV7-9; cdr3_nt: TGTGCCAGCAGCTTACCCGGGAACGAGCAGTACTTC; cdr3_aa: CASSLPGNEQYF